This T cell receptor delta chain was sequenced in a study of γδ T cells in repeated Plasmodium falciparum infection. About the study: Malaria-naive adults were infected with P. falciparum NF54 four times over roughly 620 days.

Vgamma9/Vdelta2+ and Vdelta2-negative gammadelta T cells were flow-sorted from PBMC for bulk sequencing. Concerning this clone: The protein given by TCRdb reflects a much larger clone and differs at residue 10 from this DNA's translation, likely from a read error; the protein shown is the DNA's translation.

TCRdb reprocessed the multiplex PCR reads using CATT. The table shows approximately 90,000 delta-chain clones, with over 0.9% occurring only once. The germline V and J ends were trimmed by 2 bases and 2 bases, with 18 bases remaining between them. This CDR3 has 17 amino acids. Germline V gene sequence: CDR1 TSWWSYY, CDR2 QGS. This TCR came from a pool of human donors (malaria-infected and uninfected, not separated). The chain joins TRDV1 to TRDJ1; no clear D gene. The specimen sequenced was gamma-delta T cells from blood. Here the CDR3 reads CALGEGPFSLVTDKLIF. The CDR3, as DNA: TGTGCTCTTGGGGAAGGCCCCTTTTCCCTCGTTACCGATAAACTCATCTTT.